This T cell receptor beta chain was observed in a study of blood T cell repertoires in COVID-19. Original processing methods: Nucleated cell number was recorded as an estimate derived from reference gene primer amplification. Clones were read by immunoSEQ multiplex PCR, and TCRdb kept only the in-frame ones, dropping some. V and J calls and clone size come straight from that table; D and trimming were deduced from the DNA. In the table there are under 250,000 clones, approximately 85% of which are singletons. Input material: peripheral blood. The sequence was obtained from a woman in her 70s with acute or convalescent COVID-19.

The CDR3, as DNA: TGTGCCAGCAGTTACAGGGCTAGCGGCGGCTACACCTTC. Translating gives CASSYRASGGYTF. The gene calls are TRBV12-3 or TRBV12-4 and TRBJ1-2, with D tentatively TRBD1 (6 bases). The CDR3 consists of 13 residues. V was shortened by 4 bases and J by 8 bases, with 14 bases between the two germline ends.